This TCR beta chain was found in a study of blood T cells in healthy people across ages (dated by TCRdb to the mid-2010s). Some background on the complete study: In model experiments, template switching captured roughly one uniquely barcoded TCR beta cDNA molecule for every two T cells. Age-related changes in TCR beta repertoire diversity were measured in the study by deep sequencing normalized with unique cDNA molecular identifiers. Donors were grouped into four age groups: young (average 16 years), middle-aged (39), aged (about 60) and long-lived (around 80). Donors of different ages were randomly distributed across sequencing lanes to avoid experimental bias. The study analyzed two additional independent replicas of 1 million unique cDNA reads from the same blood draw for two donors, one aged 18 to 30 and one aged 80 or older. Here is what the overall study found, with its caveats: Observed TCR beta diversity correlated strongly with the percentage of naive T cells measured by flow cytometry. Estimates of total diversity from one million sequenced T cells were regarded as lower bounds and underestimates. The CMV infection status of donors was not known, potentially confounding age-related changes in expanded clonotypes. Compared with the aged group, more naive CD4+ T cells, fewer expanded clones and increased TCR diversity were shown by the long-lived group, suggesting age selection. As age increased, observed TCR beta diversity per million T cells dropped in a roughly linear way, and a significant reduction was already evident by age 40. Conclusive comparison of naive and antigen-experienced compartments was prevented by the profiling of bulk unsorted PBMCs.

V lost 5 bases and J lost 4 bases; the stretch between them is 17 bases long. There are 14 amino acids in the CDR3, from cysteine to phenylalanine inclusive. Only CDR3 DNA remains: 42 bases, in frame from the first base. The germline V gene (reference sequence) provides CDR1 DFQATT and CDR2 SNEGSKA. The method was 5' RACE. A second PCR of about 7 to 12 cycles was performed with a sample-barcoded 5' primer and a J-beta primer mix. A unique molecular identifier was introduced onto each TCR beta cDNA molecule by a template-switch 5' adaptor carrying 12 random nucleotides. Each sample yielded at least 2.5 million CDR3-containing paired-end reads. All of the RNA was converted into first-strand cDNA using the Mint cDNA synthesis kit, with a TRBC-specific oligonucleotide serving as the primer. Following uracil-DNA glycosylase treatment, a first 18-cycle PCR with universal primers M1SS and BC2_uni_R was performed on all cDNA. The published analysis was carried out like this. Normalization of each sample was performed by random selection of 1 million high-quality reads, each carrying a distinct molecular identifier. Reads sharing molecular identifiers were discarded rather than binned into consensus sequences. MiTCR, set to a Q25 quality threshold and the strictest error-elimination algorithm, was used for CDR3 identification, clonotype clustering and error correction. A nonparametric unseen species model with Euler transformation was used to estimate a lower bound on total TCR beta diversity. The raw public data were reprocessed by TCRdb itself: fastp quality trimming at Q25, MiXCR clonotype calling, in-frame beta chains only. Rows are unified per CDR3 protein, each entry keeping the most common DNA and genes. TCRdb's processing, not the authors' own work, is the source of the V and J calls. The sample includes 1.8 million or so distinct CDR3 sequences, with about 39% observed a single time. The ten most abundant clones make up under 25% of the sample.

The 40 or so donors, aged about 6 to 95 years, were systemically healthy Caucasian individuals from Russia. Each donor gave ten milliliters of peripheral blood, drawn into EDTA-treated Vacutainer tubes. Ficoll-Paque density-gradient centrifugation was used to isolate PBMCs, with at least 6 million obtained per sample. Total RNA was extracted from PBMCs with Trizol reagent, with at least 6 micrograms obtained per sample. The percentages of naive CD45RAhigh/CD27high T cells were determined by flow cytometry on a PBMC aliquot from every donor. With regard to this clonotype: The antigen this receptor binds is unknown. Within one base of it there is no much larger clone, and no base qualities were kept.

Sequencing used blood. The chain links TRBV20-1 with TRBJ1-1; confidence is insufficient to name the D gene. This receptor was taken from a human donor in good health. The CDR3 reads as follows: CSADPKGTSTEAFF. The DNA reads as follows: TGCAGTGCTGACCCGAAGGGAACCAGCACTGAAGCTTTCTTT.